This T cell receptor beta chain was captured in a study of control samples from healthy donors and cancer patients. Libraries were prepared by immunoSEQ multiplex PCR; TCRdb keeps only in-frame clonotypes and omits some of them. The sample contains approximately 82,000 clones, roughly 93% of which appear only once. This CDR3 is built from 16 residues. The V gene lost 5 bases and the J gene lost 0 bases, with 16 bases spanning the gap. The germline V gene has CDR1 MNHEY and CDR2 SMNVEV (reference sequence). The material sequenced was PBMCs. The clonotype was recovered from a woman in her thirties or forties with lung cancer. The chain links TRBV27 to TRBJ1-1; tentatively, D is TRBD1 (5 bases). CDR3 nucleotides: TGTGCCAGCAGTACAACGGGACGGCCAATGAACACTGAAGCTTTCTTT. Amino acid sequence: CASSTTGRPMNTEAFF.